This entry describes one TCR beta chain. The data were produced by immunoSEQ multiplex PCR, yet TCRdb's version contains in-frame clones alone and is incomplete. The profile covers about 53,000 clones, with around 85% appearing a single time and 25% to 30% taken by the ten largest. CDR1 and CDR2 (germline): MDHEN, SYDVKM. V was pared by 6 bases and J by 7 bases, with 8 bases of the junction left unmatched. The CDR3 loop spans 15 amino acids. These data belong to a study of T cell responses to AZD1222 COVID-19 vaccine. Sample: peripheral blood, taken on day 0 of AZD1222 vaccination. The chain carries TRBV28 and TRBJ2-4, with 11 bases lining up with TRBD2. The sequence was obtained from an adult in good health. The CDR3, as DNA: TGTGCCAGCAGCGTGACTAGCGGGACACAGAACATTCAGTACTTC. Translation: CASSVTSGTQNIQYF.